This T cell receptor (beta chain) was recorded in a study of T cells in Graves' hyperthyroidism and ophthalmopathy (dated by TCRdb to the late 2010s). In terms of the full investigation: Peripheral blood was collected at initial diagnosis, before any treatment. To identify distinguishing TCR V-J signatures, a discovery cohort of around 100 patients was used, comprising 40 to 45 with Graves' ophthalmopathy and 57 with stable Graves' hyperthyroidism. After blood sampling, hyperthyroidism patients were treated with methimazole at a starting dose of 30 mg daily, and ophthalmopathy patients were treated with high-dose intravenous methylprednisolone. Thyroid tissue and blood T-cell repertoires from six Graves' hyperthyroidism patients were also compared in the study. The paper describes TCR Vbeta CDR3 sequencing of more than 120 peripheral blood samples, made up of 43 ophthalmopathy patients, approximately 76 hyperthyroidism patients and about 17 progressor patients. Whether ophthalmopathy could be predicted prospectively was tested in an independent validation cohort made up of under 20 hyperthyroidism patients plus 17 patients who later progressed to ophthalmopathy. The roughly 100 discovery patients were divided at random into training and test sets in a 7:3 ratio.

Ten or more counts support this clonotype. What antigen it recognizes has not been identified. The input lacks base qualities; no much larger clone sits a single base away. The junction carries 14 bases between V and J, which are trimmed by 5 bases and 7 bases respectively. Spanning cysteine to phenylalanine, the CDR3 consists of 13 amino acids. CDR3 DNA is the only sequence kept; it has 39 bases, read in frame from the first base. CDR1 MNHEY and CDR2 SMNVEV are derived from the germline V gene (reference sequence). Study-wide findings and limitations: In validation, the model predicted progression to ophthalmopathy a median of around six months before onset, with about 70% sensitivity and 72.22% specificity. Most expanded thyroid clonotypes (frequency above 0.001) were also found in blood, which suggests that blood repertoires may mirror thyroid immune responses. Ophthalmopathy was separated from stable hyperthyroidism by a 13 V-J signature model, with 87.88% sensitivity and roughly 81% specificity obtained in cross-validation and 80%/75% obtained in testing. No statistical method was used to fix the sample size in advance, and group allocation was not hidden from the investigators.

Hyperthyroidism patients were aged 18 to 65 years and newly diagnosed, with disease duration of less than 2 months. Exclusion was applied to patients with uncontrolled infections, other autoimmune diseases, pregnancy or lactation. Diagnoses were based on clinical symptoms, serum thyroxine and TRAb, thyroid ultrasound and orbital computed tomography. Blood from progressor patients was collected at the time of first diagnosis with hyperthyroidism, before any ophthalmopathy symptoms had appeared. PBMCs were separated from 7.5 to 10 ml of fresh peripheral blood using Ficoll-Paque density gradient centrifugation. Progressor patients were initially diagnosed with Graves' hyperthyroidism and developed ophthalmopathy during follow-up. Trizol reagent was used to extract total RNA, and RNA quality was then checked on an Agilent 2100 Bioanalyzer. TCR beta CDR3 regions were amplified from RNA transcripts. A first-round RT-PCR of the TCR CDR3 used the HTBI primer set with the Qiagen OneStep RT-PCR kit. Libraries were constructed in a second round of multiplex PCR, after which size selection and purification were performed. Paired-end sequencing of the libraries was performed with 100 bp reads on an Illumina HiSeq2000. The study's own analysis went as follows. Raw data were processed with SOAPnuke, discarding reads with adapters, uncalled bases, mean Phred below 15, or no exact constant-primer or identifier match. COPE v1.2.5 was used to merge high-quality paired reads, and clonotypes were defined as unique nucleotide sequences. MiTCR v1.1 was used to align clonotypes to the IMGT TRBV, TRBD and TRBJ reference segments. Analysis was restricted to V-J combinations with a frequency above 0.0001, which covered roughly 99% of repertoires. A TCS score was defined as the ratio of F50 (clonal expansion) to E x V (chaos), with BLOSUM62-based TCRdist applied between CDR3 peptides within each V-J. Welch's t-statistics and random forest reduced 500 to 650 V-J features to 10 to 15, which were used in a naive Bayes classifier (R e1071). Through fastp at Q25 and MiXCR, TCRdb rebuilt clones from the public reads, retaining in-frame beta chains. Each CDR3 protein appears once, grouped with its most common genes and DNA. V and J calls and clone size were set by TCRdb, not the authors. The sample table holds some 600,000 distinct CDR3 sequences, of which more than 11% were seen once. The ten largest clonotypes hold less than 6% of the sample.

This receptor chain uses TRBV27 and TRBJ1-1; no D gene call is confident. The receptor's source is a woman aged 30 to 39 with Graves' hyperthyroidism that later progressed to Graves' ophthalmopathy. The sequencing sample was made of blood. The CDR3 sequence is CASSTSLLSEAFF. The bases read TGTGCCAGCAGTACTTCCCTTCTTAGTGAAGCTTTCTTT.